The T cell receptor beta chain under discussion was sequenced for a study of blood T cell repertoires in COVID-19. Study context: PBMCs, B-cell-depleted T cells, or T cells provided the cDNA or gDNA that made up the material.

J gave up 3 bases and V 4 bases, and 13 bases lay outside the gene matches. CDR1 is LNHNV and CDR2 is YYDKDF in the germline V gene (reference sequence). The CDR3 sequence is 17 residues long. Clones were sequenced by immunoSEQ multiplex PCR, and TCRdb holds only the in-frame ones, with some missing. The profile covers about 180,000 clones, with 70% to 90% appearing a single time and roughly 3% taken by the ten largest. Specimen: peripheral blood. The J gene is TRBJ2-5, the V gene TRBV15; 8 bases fit TRBD2. This TCR was recovered from a man between 60 and 70 years old with acute or convalescent COVID-19. The CDR3 here is CATSTRVVGSGEETQYF. CDR3 in DNA: TGTGCCACCAGCACCCGAGTCGTGGGTAGCGGGGAAGAGACCCAGTACTTC.